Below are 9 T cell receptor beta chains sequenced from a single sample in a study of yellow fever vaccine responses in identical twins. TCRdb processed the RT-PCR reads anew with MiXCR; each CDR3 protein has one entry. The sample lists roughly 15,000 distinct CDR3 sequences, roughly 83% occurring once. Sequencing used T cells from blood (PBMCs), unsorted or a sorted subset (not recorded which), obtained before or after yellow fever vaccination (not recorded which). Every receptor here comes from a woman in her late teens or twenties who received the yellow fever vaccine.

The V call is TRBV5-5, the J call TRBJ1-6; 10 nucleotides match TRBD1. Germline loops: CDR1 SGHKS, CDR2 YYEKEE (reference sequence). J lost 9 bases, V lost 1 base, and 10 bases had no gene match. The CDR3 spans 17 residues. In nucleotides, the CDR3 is TGTGCCAGCAGCTTGACGGTGGCGACAGGGGGCGTTTCACCCCTCCACTTT. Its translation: CASSLTVATGGVSPLHF.

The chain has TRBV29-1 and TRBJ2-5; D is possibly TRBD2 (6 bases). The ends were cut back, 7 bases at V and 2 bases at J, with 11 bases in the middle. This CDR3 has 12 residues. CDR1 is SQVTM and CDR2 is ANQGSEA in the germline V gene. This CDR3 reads CSAGTPQETQYF. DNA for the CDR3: TGCAGCGCTGGGACTCCACAAGAGACCCAGTACTTC.

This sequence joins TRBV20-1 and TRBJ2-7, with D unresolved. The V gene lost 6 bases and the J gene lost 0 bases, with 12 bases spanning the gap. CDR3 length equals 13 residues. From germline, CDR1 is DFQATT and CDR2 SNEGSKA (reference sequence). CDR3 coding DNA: TGCAGTGCCCCGGCCCAGGACTCCTACGAGCAGTACTTC. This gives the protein CSAPAQDSYEQYF.

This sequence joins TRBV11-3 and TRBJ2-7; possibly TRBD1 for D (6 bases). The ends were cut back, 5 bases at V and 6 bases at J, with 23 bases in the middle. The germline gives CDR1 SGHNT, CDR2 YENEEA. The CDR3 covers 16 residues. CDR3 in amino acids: CASSRFTRGLVSEQYF. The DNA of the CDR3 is TGTGCCAGCAGCCGATTTACGAGGGGGTTGGTGAGCGAGCAGTACTTC.

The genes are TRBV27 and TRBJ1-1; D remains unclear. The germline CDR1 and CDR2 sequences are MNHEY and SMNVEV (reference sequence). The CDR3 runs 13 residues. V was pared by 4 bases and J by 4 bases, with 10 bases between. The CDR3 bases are TGTGCCAGCAGTTCTGGGGTTGGCACTGAAGCTTTCTTT. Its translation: CASSSGVGTEAFF.

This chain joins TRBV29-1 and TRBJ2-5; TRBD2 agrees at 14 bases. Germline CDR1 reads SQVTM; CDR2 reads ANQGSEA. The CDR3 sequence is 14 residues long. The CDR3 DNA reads TGCAGTGTCGGGACTAGCGGGAGTCAGCAGACCCAGTACTTC. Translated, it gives CSVGTSGSQQTQYF. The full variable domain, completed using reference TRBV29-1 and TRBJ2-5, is SAVISQKPSRDICQRGTSLTIQCQVDSQVTMMFWYRQQPGQSLTLIATANQGSEATYESGFVIDKFPISRPNLTFSTLTVSNMSPEDSSIYLCSVGTSGSQQTQYFGPGTRLLVL.

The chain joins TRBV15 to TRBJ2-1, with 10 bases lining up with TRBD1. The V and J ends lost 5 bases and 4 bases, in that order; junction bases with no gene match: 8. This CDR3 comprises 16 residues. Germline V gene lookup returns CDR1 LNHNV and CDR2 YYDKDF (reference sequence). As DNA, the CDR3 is TGTGCCACCAGCGGCTCCGGGACAGGGGCGTACAATGAGCAGTTCTTC. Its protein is CATSGSGTGAYNEQFF.

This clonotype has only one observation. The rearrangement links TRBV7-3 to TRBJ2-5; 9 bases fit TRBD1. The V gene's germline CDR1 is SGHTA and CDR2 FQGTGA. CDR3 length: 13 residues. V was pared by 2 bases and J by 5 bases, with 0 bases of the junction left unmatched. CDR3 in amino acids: CASSLDRGETQYF. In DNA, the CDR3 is TGTGCCAGCAGCTTAGACAGGGGGGAGACCCAGTACTTC.

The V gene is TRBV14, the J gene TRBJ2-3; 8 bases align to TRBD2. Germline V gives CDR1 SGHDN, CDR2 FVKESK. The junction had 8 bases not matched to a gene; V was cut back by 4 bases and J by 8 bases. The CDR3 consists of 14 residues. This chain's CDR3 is CASSPGLAGITQYF. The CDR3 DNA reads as TGTGCCAGCAGCCCTGGACTAGCAGGAATTACGCAGTATTTT. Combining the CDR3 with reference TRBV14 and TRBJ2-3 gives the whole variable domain EAGVTQFPSHSVIEKGQTVTLRCDPISGHDNLYWYRRVMGKEIKFLLHFVKESKQDESGMPNNRFLAERTGGTYSTLKVQPAELEDSGVYFCASSPGLAGITQYFGPGTRLTVL.